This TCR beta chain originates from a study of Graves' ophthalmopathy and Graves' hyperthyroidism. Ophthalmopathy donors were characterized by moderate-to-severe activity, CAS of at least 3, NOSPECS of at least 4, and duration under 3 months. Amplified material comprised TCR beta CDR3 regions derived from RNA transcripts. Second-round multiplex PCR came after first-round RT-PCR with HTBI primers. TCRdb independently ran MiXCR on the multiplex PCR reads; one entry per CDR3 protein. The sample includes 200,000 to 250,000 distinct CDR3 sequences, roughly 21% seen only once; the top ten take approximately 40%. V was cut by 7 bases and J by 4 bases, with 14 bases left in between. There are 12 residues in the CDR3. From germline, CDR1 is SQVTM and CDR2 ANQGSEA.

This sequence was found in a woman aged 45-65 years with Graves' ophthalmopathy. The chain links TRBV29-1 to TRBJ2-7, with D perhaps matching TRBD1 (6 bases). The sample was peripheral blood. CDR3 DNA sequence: TGCAGCGCCGGGACAAGGGGATACGAGCAGTACTTC. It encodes CSAGTRGYEQYF.